This TCR beta chain was captured in a study of regulatory and conventional T cells in breast cancer (dated by TCRdb to 2014 to 2015). This clonotype was picked up a small number of times. Its antigen remains undetermined. Base qualities are not provided; no much larger clone lies one nucleotide away. For CDR1 and CDR2, the germline V gene lists MGHRA and YSYEKL. V loses 1 base at its end and J loses 3 bases; junction bases beyond the gene matches: 5. The CDR3 covers 15 residues, taking in both the cysteine and the phenylalanine. The DNA shown is the 45-base CDR3, in frame from base 1. Receptor amplification or capture employed PCR. Reads for this sample came from an Illumina MiSeq. Using fastp at Q25 and MiXCR, TCRdb reprocessed the public reads and kept productive beta chains. Every CDR3 protein is listed once, alongside the most common genes and DNA of its rows. In this sample the table shows more than 15,000 distinct CDR3 sequences, more than 30% of which occur a single time. Of the sample, around 1.5% is held by the ten largest clones.

This receptor was obtained from a female donor in good health. This chain is built from TRBV4-1 and TRBJ1-2; 7 middle bases align to TRBD1. Sequences were obtained from conventional T cells from blood. The DNA sequence follows: TGCGCCAGCAGCCAAGTGCAGGGGGGGGACTATGGCTACACCTTC. This is translated as CASSQVQGGDYGYTF.